The clone carrying this T cell receptor (beta chain) was recorded a few times. Amplification targeted TCR beta CDR3 regions from RNA transcripts. First-round RT-PCR of the TCR CDR3 relied on the HTBI primer set. TCRdb redid the calling of the multiplex PCR reads with MiXCR, one entry per CDR3 protein. The data hold around 380,000 distinct CDR3 sequences, with about 13% observed a single time. This specimen belongs to a study of T cells in Graves' hyperthyroidism and ophthalmopathy. Trimming cost V 5 bases and J 11 bases, with 15 bases left between them. Germline V lookup: CDR1 LNHDA, CDR2 SQIVND (reference sequence). This CDR3 is built from 12 residues.

The clonotype comes from a man aged 30-40 years with Graves' hyperthyroidism that later progressed to Graves' ophthalmopathy. Source material: blood. The rearrangement links TRBV19 to TRBJ1-1; no clear D. The DNA for the CDR3 is TGTGCCAGTAGTTTCGGGCCTACTGGGGCTTTCTTT. Its translation: CASSFGPTGAFF.